This is a list of T cell receptor beta chains from one sample in a study of PD-1 blockade in classical Hodgkin lymphoma. Sequencing was performed with immunoSEQ multiplex PCR; in TCRdb, only in-frame clones are kept and a portion is missing. Among about 24,000 clones listed, 81% were seen once. The specimen comprised peripheral blood mononuclear cells (PBMCs), sampled before the fourth cycle of nivolumab. Receptors originate from a human donor with classical Hodgkin lymphoma. The CDR3 runs from the conserved cysteine through the conserved F or W. A D gene is named only where the DNA matches it firmly. Clone size appears in some rows only: once, few, many, or a class for an expanded clone.

abundance	d_gene	len	j_gene	v_gene	CDR3aa	CDR3nt
.	TRBD2	13	TRBJ2-5	TRBV27	CASGTSGNETQYF	TGTGCCAGCGGGACTAGCGGGAATGAGACCCAGTACTTC
.	.	15	TRBJ1-2	TRBV19	CASRSAGKRNLDYTF	TGTGCCAGTAGGTCGGCAGGGAAAAGGAATTTGGACTACACCTTC
.	.	15	TRBJ1-2	TRBV5-6	CASSFDGTSNYGYTF	TGTGCCAGCAGCTTCGACGGAACATCTAACTATGGCTACACCTTC
.	.	15	TRBJ2-3	TRBV27	CASSSRYRVTDTQYF	TGTGCCAGCAGTTCACGATACAGGGTCACAGATACGCAGTATTTT
.	TRBD1	14	TRBJ1-2	TRBV28	CASSRTGVNYGYTF	TGTGCCAGCAGCAGGACAGGAGTTAACTATGGCTACACCTTC
few	TRBD2	16	TRBJ2-1	TRBV11-3	CASSMDTVAGGYEQFF	TGTGCCAGCAGCATGGACACCGTAGCGGGAGGGTATGAGCAGTTCTTC
.	TRBD1	16	TRBJ2-2	TRBV5-8	CASSMRTGANTGELFF	TGTGCCAGCAGCATGCGGACAGGAGCGAACACCGGGGAGCTGTTTTTT
medium-sized	TRBD1	13	TRBJ1-6	TRBV6-5	CASSGTADQPLHF	TGTGCCAGCAGCGGGACAGCCGATCAACCCCTCCACTTT
.	TRBD2	15	TRBJ2-7	TRBV6-5	CASSLFGTSAYEQYF	TGTGCCAGCAGCTTGTTCGGGACTAGCGCCTACGAGCAGTACTTC
.	TRBD1	16	TRBJ1-2	TRBV4-2	CASSQDGNRGQDGYTF	TGTGCCAGCAGCCAAGATGGGAACAGGGGGCAGGATGGCTACACCTTC
.	TRBD2	15	TRBJ2-7	TRBV30	CAWKKRGGLIYEQYF	TGTGCCTGGAAGAAGCGGGGGGGCTTGATCTACGAGCAGTACTTC
.	TRBD2	15	TRBJ2-3	TRBV13	CASSISGGSGDTQYF	TGTGCCAGCAGCATTAGCGGGGGATCGGGGGATACGCAGTATTTT
.	TRBD2	18	TRBJ2-1	TRBV5-3	CARSPTPLAGDPYNEQFF	TGTGCCAGAAGCCCAACCCCCCTAGCGGGCGACCCCTACAATGAGCAGTTCTTC
.	TRBD2	15	TRBJ2-5	TRBV11-2	CASSASGGRQETQYF	TGTGCCAGCAGCGCAAGCGGGGGCAGACAAGAGACCCAGTACTTC
.	.	14	TRBJ1-1	TRBV7-9	CASSLGQVNTEAFF	TGTGCCAGCAGCTTAGGACAGGTCAACACTGAAGCTTTCTTT
few	.	15	TRBJ1-5	TRBV6-1	CASSDPSGATQPQHF	TGTGCCAGCAGTGACCCCTCGGGGGCGACTCAGCCCCAGCATTTT
.	.	17	TRBJ2-7	TRBV7-9	CASSFYSRRVRSGEQYF	TGTGCCAGCAGCTTTTACAGCCGAAGGGTCCGGTCCGGAGAGCAGTACTTC
.	TRBD1	14	TRBJ1-2	TRBV5-8	CASSSFGQGGGYTF	TGTGCCAGCAGCTCGTTCGGACAGGGAGGTGGCTACACCTTC
.	.	15	TRBJ2-7	TRBV11-2	CASSGPGGRSYEQYF	TGTGCCAGCAGCGGACCGGGGGGCCGATCCTACGAGCAGTACTTC
.	.	15	TRBJ2-1	TRBV2	CASISGGNSYNEQFF	TGTGCCAGCATCAGCGGCGGGAACTCCTACAATGAGCAGTTCTTC
.	TRBD1	15	TRBJ2-4	TRBV29-1	CSVVGTAIAKNIQYF	TGCAGCGTTGTGGGGACAGCTATAGCCAAAAACATTCAGTACTTC
.	.	13	TRBJ1-2	TRBV2	CASSQNPGGGYTF	TGTGCCAGCAGCCAAAATCCGGGTGGGGGCTACACCTTC
.	TRBD1	14	TRBJ1-5	TRBV5-1	CASRPTGGNQPQHF	TGCGCCAGCAGACCTACAGGGGGCAATCAGCCCCAGCATTTT
.	.	17	TRBJ2-3	TRBV11-3	CASSLDLGGVGTDTQYF	TGTGCCAGCAGCTTAGATCTTGGAGGGGTGGGCACAGATACGCAGTATTTT
.	.	16	TRBJ1-1	TRBV7-7	CASSPGPGGSNTEAFF	TGTGCTAGCAGCCCGGGACCTGGGGGTAGTAACACTGAAGCTTTCTTT
.	TRBD1	17	TRBJ1-2	TRBV19	CASSNMGRDSETYGYTF	TGTGCCAGTAGTAATATGGGGAGGGACAGCGAGACCTATGGCTACACCTTC
.	TRBD1	17	TRBJ2-1	TRBV7-9	CASSSRGGQGAISEQFF	TGTGCCAGCAGCTCACGGGGAGGACAGGGAGCTATCAGTGAGCAGTTCTTC
.	TRBD2	15	TRBJ2-7	TRBV6-6	CASSYGGLGSYEQYF	TGTGCCAGCAGTTATGGGGGACTAGGCTCCTACGAGCAGTACTTC
.	.	12	TRBJ2-7	TRBV18	CASSPQGHEQYF	TGTGCCAGCTCACCCCAGGGCCACGAGCAGTACTTC
.	.	15	TRBJ1-1	TRBV6-5	CASSTERRGFTEAFF	TGTGCCAGCAGTACCGAGAGGAGGGGCTTCACTGAAGCTTTCTTT
few	TRBD2	18	TRBJ2-3	TRBV11-2	CASSRRLAGAIGTDTQYF	TGTGCCAGCAGCCGCCGACTAGCGGGGGCTATAGGGACAGATACGCAGTATTTT
.	TRBD1	15	TRBJ2-7	TRBV2	CASSVSHFDRAEQYF	TGTGCCAGCAGCGTGTCCCACTTCGACAGGGCCGAGCAGTACTTC
.	.	14	TRBJ2-3	TRBV2	CASSPDPGQRTQYF	TGTGCCAGCAGCCCCGACCCTGGACAGCGGACGCAGTATTTT
.	.	12	TRBJ2-7	TRBV29-1	CSVLDFFYEQYF	TGCAGCGTCCTGGACTTCTTCTACGAGCAGTACTTC
.	TRBD1	17	TRBJ2-3	TRBV5-1	CASSLSTGGTATDTQYF	TGCGCCAGCAGCTTGTCTACAGGGGGTACCGCCACAGATACGCAGTATTTT
few	.	15	TRBJ1-3	TRBV11-2	CASSSTGSTGNTIYF	TGTGCCAGCAGCTCAACAGGGTCGACGGGAAACACCATATATTTT
.	TRBD1	14	TRBJ2-7	TRBV7-8	CASSYPGQVAEQYF	TGTGCCAGCAGCTATCCGGGACAGGTGGCCGAGCAGTACTTC
.	.	14	TRBJ1-1	TRBV5-1	CASSLGHGNTEAFF	TGCGCCAGCAGCTTGGGGCACGGGAACACTGAAGCTTTCTTT
.	.	18	TRBJ1-3	TRBV28	CASSLYSTLRRSGNTIYF	TGTGCCAGCAGTTTATATTCCACGCTCCGCAGATCTGGAAACACCATATATTTT
.	.	13	TRBJ2-5	TRBV6-1	CASSAWREETQYF	TGTGCCAGCAGTGCTTGGAGGGAGGAGACCCAGTACTTC
.	.	12	TRBJ1-6	TRBV14	CASSRMGGPLHF	TGTGCCAGCAGCCGAATGGGGGGGCCCCTCCACTTT
.	TRBD1	16	TRBJ2-7	TRBV25-1	CASSVTGTGNSYEQYF	TGTGCCAGCAGTGTCACCGGGACAGGGAATTCCTACGAGCAGTACTTC
.	TRBD2	15	TRBJ2-7	TRBV18	CASSPRELLAGPQYF	TGTGCCAGCTCACCACGGGAATTACTAGCGGGCCCTCAGTACTTC
.	.	14	TRBJ1-2	TRBV23-1	CASSQSCRGHGYTF	TGCGCCAGCAGTCAATCCTGCAGGGGACATGGCTACACCTTC
few	.	16	TRBJ2-7	TRBV21-1	CASSKNSKEGLAKQYF	TGTGCCAGCAGCAAAAACTCTAAGGAAGGGTTAGCCAAGCAGTACTTC
.	.	14	TRBJ1-4	TRBV5-4	CASSLGRGREKLFF	TGTGCCAGCAGCTTGGGTCGAGGGAGGGAAAAACTGTTTTTT
.	.	14	TRBJ2-5	TRBV5-1	CASSLVRGWETQYF	TGCGCCAGCAGCTTGGTAAGGGGTTGGGAGACCCAGTACTTC
medium-sized	.	13	TRBJ1-5	TRBV5-1	CASPASVGQPQHF	TGCGCCAGCCCAGCTTCAGTGGGTCAGCCCCAGCATTTT
.	.	15	TRBJ2-1	TRBV6-1	CASSLSGTPNNEQFF	TGTGCCAGCAGCCTAAGCGGGACACCCAACAATGAGCAGTTCTTC
.	TRBD1	16	TRBJ2-7	TRBV11-3	CASSLAAGTGTYEQYF	TGTGCCAGCAGCTTAGCCGCCGGGACAGGGACCTACGAGCAGTACTTC
once	.	13	TRBJ2-7	TRBV11-3	CASSQWSGSEQYF	TGTGCCAGCAGCCAGTGGTCTGGATCCGAGCAGTACTTC
.	TRBD1	14	TRBJ1-5	TRBV19	CASGTGLGNQPQHF	TGTGCCAGCGGGACAGGGTTGGGCAATCAGCCCCAGCATTTT
.	.	14	TRBJ1-1	TRBV19	CASSLGTSDREAFF	TGTGCCAGTAGCCTAGGGACCTCAGATCGTGAAGCTTTCTTT
.	TRBD1	15	TRBJ1-2	TRBV11-3	CASSSGQGMNYGYTF	TGTGCCAGCAGCTCGGGACAGGGTATGAACTATGGCTACACCTTC
.	.	14	TRBJ1-1	TRBV6-6	CASSTTGLNTEAFF	TGTGCCAGCAGTACCACAGGGTTGAACACTGAAGCTTTCTTT
.	.	14	TRBJ2-7	TRBV5-4	CASSQGVHPNEQYF	TGTGCCAGCAGCCAAGGGGTACATCCTAACGAGCAGTACTTC
.	TRBD1	17	TRBJ1-6	TRBV10-2	CASNSLAGQAGISPLHF	TGCGCCAGCAATTCGTTGGCGGGACAGGCCGGTATTTCACCCCTCCACTTT